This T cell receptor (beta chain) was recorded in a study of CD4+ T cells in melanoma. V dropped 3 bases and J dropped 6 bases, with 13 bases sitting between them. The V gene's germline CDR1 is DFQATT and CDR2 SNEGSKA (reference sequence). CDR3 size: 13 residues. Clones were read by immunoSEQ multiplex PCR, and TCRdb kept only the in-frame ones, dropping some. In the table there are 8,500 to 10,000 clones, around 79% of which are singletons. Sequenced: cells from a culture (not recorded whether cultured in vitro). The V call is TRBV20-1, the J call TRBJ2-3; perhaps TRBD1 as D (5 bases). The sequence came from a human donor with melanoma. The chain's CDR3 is CSASRGAYDTQYF. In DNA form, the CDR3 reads TGCAGTGCTAGTAGGGGTGCTTACGATACGCAGTATTTT.